The present entry profiles one TCR beta chain with its context. This CDR3 spans 13 amino acids. Germline CDR1 reads MNHNS; CDR2 reads SASEGT. Trimming left V 8 bases short and J 4 bases short, with 13 bases between. The data belong to a study of T cells after somatic rescue of genetic block. Some clones are missing from TCRdb's copy, which holds only in-frame ones; the method was immunoSEQ multiplex PCR. Seen here are tens of thousands of clones, approximately 90% observed once, and the top ten hold approximately 2.7%. Material for sequencing was peripheral blood mononuclear cells (PBMCs). This sequence joins TRBV6-1 and TRBJ2-3; a possible D gene is TRBD1 (5 bases). This TCR came from a man younger than 45. The CDR3 spells CASRKGVADTQYF. CDR3 sequence (DNA): TGTGCCAGCCGGAAAGGGGTGGCAGATACGCAGTATTTT.